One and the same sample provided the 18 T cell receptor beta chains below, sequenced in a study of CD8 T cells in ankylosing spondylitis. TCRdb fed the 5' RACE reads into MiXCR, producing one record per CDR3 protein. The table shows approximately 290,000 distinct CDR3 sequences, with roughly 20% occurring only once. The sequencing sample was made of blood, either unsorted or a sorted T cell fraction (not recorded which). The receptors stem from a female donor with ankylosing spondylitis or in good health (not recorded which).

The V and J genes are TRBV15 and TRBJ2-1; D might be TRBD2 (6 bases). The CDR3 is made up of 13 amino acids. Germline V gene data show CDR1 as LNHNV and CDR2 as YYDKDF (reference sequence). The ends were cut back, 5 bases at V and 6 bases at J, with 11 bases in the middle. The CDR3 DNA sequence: TGTGCCACCAGCCCGCCGGGGGTCAATGAGCAGTTCTTC. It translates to CATSPPGVNEQFF.

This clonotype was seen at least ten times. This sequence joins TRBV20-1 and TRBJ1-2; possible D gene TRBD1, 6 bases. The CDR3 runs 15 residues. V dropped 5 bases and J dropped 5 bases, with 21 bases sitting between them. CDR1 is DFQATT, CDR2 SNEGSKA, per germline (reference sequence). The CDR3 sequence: CSAERWGLTEYGYTF. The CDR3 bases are TGCAGTGCTGAGAGGTGGGGGCTGACCGAATATGGCTACACCTTC.

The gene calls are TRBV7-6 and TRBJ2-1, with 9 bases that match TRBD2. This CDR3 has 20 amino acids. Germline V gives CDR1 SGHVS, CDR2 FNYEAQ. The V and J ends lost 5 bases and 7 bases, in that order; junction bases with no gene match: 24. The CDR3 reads CASSPNTPLSSGSLGNEQFF. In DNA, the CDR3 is TGTGCCAGCAGCCCTAACACCCCCCTAAGTAGCGGGAGTCTAGGTAATGAGCAGTTCTTC.

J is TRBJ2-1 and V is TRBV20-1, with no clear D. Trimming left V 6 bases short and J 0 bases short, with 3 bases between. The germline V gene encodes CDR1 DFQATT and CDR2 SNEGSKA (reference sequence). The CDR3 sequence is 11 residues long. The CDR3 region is CSAPSYNEQFF. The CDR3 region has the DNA TGCAGTGCCCCCTCCTACAATGAGCAGTTCTTC.

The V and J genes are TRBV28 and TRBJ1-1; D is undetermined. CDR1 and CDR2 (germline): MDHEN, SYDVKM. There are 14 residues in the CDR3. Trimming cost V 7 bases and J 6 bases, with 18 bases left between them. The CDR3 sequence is CASTPGGLVSEAFF. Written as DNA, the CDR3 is TGTGCCAGCACCCCAGGAGGGTTAGTATCTGAAGCTTTCTTT.

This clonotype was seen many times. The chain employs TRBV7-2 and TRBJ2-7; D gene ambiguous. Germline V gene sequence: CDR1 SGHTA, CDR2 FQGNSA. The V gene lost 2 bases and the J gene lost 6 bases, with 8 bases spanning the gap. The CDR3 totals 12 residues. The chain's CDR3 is CASSLYVSEQYF. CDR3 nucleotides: TGTGCCAGCAGCTTATATGTCAGCGAGCAGTACTTC. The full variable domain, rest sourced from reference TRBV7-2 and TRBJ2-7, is GAGVSQSPSNKVTEKGKDVELRCDPISGHTALYWYRQSLGQGLEFLIYFQGNSAPDKSGLPSDRFSAERTGGSVSTLTIQRTQQEDSAVYLCASSLYVSEQYFGPGTRLTVT.

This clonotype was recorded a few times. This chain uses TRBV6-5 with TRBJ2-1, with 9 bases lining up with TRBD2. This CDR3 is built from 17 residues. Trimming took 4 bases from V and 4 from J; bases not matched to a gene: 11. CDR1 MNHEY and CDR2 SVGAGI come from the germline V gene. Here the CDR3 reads CASSFTSAGGVYNEQFF. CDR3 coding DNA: TGTGCCAGCAGTTTTACTAGCGCGGGAGGGGTATACAATGAGCAGTTCTTC.

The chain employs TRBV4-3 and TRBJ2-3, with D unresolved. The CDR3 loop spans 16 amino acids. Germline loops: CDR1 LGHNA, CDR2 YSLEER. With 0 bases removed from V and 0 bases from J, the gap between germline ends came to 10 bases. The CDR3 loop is CASSQEKDPSTDTQYF. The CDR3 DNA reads TGCGCCAGCAGCCAAGAAAAGGATCCTAGCACAGATACGCAGTATTTT.

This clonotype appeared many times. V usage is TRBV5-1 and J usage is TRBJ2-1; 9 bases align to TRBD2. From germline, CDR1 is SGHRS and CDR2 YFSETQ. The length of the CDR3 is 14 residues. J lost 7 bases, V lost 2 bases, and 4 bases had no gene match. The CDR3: CASSFSGSRNEQFF. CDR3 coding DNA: TGCGCCAGCAGCTTTAGCGGGAGTCGAAATGAGCAGTTCTTC.

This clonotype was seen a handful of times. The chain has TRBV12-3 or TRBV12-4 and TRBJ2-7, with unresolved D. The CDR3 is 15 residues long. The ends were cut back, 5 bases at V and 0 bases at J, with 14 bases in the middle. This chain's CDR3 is CASSPHSDFSYEQYF. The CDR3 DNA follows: TGTGCCAGCAGTCCCCACTCCGACTTCTCCTACGAGCAGTACTTC.

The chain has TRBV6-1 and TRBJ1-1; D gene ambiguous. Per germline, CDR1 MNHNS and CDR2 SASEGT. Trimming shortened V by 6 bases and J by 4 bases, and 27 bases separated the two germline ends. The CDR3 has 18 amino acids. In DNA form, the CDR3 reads TGTGCCAGCAGACTCTACACCCGTGGGCAGCCCACGGGCACTGAAGCTTTCTTT. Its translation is CASRLYTRGQPTGTEAFF.

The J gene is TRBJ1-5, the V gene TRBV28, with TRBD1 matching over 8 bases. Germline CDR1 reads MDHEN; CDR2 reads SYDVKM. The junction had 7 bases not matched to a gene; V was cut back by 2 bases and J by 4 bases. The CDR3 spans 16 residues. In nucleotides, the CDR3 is TGTGCCAGCAGTTTAAGGCCCTGGACAGGGAATCAGCCCCAGCATTTT. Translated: CASSLRPWTGNQPQHF.

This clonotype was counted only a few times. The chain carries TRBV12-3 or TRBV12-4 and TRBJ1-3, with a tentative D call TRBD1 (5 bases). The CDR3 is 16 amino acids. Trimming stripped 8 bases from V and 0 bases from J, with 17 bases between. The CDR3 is CASETTTVPSGNTIYF. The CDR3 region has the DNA TGTGCCAGCGAGACAACGACAGTTCCCTCTGGAAACACCATATATTTT.

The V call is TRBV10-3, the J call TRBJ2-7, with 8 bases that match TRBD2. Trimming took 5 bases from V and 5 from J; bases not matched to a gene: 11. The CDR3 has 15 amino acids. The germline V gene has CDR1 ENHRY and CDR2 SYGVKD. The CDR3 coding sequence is TGTGCCATCAGTCTATCCTCGGGAGGGGCCCACGAGCAGTACTTC. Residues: CAISLSSGGAHEQYF.

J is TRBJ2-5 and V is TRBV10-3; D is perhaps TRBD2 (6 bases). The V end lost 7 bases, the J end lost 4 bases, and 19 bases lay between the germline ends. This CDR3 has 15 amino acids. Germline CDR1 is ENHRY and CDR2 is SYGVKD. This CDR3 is CAINRNHGGSETQYF. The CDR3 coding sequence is TGTGCCATCAATAGGAACCATGGGGGGTCAGAGACCCAGTACTTC.

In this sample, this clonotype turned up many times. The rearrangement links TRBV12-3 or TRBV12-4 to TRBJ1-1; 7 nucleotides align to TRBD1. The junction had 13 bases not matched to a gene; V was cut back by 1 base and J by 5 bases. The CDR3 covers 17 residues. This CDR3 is CASSLVRDSSGKTEAFF. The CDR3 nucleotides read TGTGCCAGCAGTTTAGTTCGGGACAGCAGTGGGAAGACTGAAGCTTTCTTT.

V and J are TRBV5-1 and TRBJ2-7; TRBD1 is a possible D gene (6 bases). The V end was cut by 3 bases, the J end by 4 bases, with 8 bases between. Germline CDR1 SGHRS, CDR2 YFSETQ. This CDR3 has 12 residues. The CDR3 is CASSYGQYEQYF. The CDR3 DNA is TGCGCCAGCAGCTATGGACAGTACGAGCAGTACTTC.

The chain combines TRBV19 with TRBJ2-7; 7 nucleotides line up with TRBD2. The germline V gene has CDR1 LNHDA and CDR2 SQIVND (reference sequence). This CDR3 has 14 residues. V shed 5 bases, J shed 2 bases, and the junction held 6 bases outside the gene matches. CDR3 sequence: CASSGFAGAYEQYF. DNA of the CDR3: TGTGCCAGTAGTGGATTTGCGGGGGCCTACGAGCAGTACTTC.